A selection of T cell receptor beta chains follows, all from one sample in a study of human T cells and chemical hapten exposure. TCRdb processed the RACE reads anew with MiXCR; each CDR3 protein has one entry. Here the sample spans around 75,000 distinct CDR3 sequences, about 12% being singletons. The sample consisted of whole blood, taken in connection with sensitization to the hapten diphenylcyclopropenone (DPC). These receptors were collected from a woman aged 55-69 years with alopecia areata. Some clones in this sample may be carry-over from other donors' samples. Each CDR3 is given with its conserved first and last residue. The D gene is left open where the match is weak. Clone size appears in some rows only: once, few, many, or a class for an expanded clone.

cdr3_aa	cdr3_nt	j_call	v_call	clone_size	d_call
CASSLDRGRLNEQFF	TGTGCCAGCAGCCTAGACAGGGGGCGGTTGAATGAGCAGTTCTTC	TRBJ2-1	TRBV7-9	NA	TRBD1
CASSHLASGSYEQYF	TGTGCCAGCAGCCATTTGGCTAGCGGGAGCTACGAGCAGTACTTC	TRBJ2-7	TRBV13	many	TRBD2
CSVAKGQHTDTQYF	TGCAGCGTTGCTAAGGGACAGCACACAGATACGCAGTATTTT	TRBJ2-3	TRBV29-1	many	TRBD1
CAWSTAGANVLTF	TGTGCCTGGAGTACGGCTGGGGCCAACGTCCTGACTTTC	TRBJ2-6	TRBV30	NA	NA
CASSQDRAGVNEKLFF	TGCGCCAGCAGCCAAGATCGGGCAGGCGTTAATGAAAAACTGTTTTTT	TRBJ1-4	TRBV4-1	NA	NA
CASSLFAGGVSYEQYF	TGTGCCAGCAGTTTATTTGCGGGGGGAGTCTCCTACGAGCAGTACTTC	TRBJ2-7	TRBV12-3/TRBV12-4	many	TRBD2
CASSPAGGATEAFF	TGTGCCAGCTCCCCGGCAGGAGGGGCCACTGAAGCTTTCTTT	TRBJ1-1	TRBV18	NA	NA
CGGQEASTEAFF	TGCGGCGGGCAGGAGGCGAGCACTGAAGCTTTCTTT	TRBJ1-1	TRBV20-1	NA	NA
CASSVEPQESYGYTF	TGTGCCAGCAGCGTAGAGCCGCAGGAGAGCTATGGCTACACCTTC	TRBJ1-2	TRBV9	few	NA
CASSLTVKTEAFF	TGTGCCAGCAGCTTAACTGTAAAAACTGAAGCTTTCTTT	TRBJ1-1	TRBV7-3	NA	NA
CASSPRAAMSYNEQFF	TGTGCCAGCAGCCCAAGGGCGGCGATGTCCTACAATGAGCAGTTCTTC	TRBJ2-1	TRBV5-5	NA	NA
CASSLGLAGGATDTQYF	TGTGCCAGCAGCTTAGGACTAGCGGGGGGGGCCACAGATACGCAGTATTTT	TRBJ2-3	TRBV7-8	NA	TRBD2
CASSRPDRGTYEQYF	TGTGCCAGCAGCCGACCGGACAGGGGGACCTACGAGCAGTACTTC	TRBJ2-7	TRBV14	many	TRBD1
CSVSIGERTEAFF	TGCAGCGTTTCCATTGGGGAGCGAACTGAAGCTTTCTTT	TRBJ1-1	TRBV29-1	NA	NA
CAWSRGDEKLFF	TGTGCCTGGAGTCGGGGCGACGAAAAACTGTTTTTT	TRBJ1-4	TRBV30	many	NA
CAWDEGPMNTEAFF	TGTGCCTGGGACGAGGGTCCCATGAACACTGAAGCTTTCTTT	TRBJ1-1	TRBV30	few	NA
CASNREGLLRPQHF	TGTGCCAGCAATCGTGAGGGGTTGTTACGGCCCCAGCATTTT	TRBJ1-5	TRBV12-3/TRBV12-4	few	NA
CASSAGTGIVGTEAFF	TGCGCCAGCAGTGCAGGGACAGGGATTGTGGGCACTGAAGCTTTCTTT	TRBJ1-1	TRBV10-2	NA	TRBD1
CASSWTGTREETQYF	TGCGCCAGCAGCTGGACCGGGACTAGGGAGGAGACCCAGTACTTC	TRBJ2-5	TRBV5-1	many	TRBD2
CASSRTFRDAPNTEAFF	TGCGCCAGCAGCAGAACCTTTCGGGACGCACCGAACACTGAAGCTTTCTTT	TRBJ1-1	TRBV4-1	few	NA
CASSRQGYQPQHF	TGTGCCAGCAGCAGACAGGGTTACCAGCCCCAGCATTTT	TRBJ1-5	TRBV12-3/TRBV12-4	few	TRBD1
CASSYGFTSNQPQHF	TGTGCCAGCAGTTACGGGTTTACGAGCAATCAGCCCCAGCATTTT	TRBJ1-5	TRBV6-6	many	NA
CASRTTGPDSNQPQHF	TGTGCCAGCAGGACAACAGGGCCCGATAGCAATCAGCCCCAGCATTTT	TRBJ1-5	TRBV6-6	many	NA
CAISADPPAYGYTF	TGTGCCATCAGTGCCGACCCGCCAGCGTATGGCTACACCTTC	TRBJ1-2	TRBV10-3	many	NA
CASFGRAGRPSNEQFF	TGTGCCAGCTTCGGCCGGGCAGGGCGGCCTTCCAATGAGCAGTTCTTC	TRBJ2-1	TRBV19	many	NA
CASSPSAQLEETQYF	TGTGCCAGCAGCCCCTCTGCCCAGCTGGAAGAGACCCAGTACTTC	TRBJ2-5	TRBV5-5	few	NA
CSVVIAHRDIQYF	TGCAGCGTTGTGATCGCCCACCGGGACATTCAGTACTTC	TRBJ2-4	TRBV29-1	many	NA
CASSQETDYGYTF	TGTGCCAGCAGCCAAGAGACAGACTATGGCTACACCTTC	TRBJ1-2	TRBV14	few	NA
CASSLTGPVETQYF	TGTGCCAGCAGCTTAACGGGACCTGTCGAGACCCAGTACTTC	TRBJ2-5	TRBV11-2	many	NA
CASSLARPPDTQYF	TGCGCCAGCAGCTTGGCGCGGCCTCCAGATACGCAGTATTTT	TRBJ2-3	TRBV5-1	few	NA
CASSPGDPTDTQYF	TGCGCCAGCAGTCCCGGGGATCCGACAGATACGCAGTATTTT	TRBJ2-3	TRBV5-1	many	NA
CASRPGQGGNTEAFF	TGTGCCAGCAGACCCGGACAGGGTGGAAACACTGAAGCTTTCTTT	TRBJ1-1	TRBV6-1	many	TRBD1